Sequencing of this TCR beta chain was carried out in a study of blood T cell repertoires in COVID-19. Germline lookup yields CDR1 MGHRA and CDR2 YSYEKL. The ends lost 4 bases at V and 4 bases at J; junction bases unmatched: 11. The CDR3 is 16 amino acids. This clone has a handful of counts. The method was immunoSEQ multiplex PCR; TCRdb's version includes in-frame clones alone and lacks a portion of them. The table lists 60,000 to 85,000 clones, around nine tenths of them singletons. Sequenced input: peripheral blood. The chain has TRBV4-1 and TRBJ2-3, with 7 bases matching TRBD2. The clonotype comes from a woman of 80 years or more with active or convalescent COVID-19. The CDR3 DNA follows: TGCGCCAGCAGCCCGCTAGCGGTGGGGAACGCAGATACGCAGTATTTT. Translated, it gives CASSPLAVGNADTQYF.